Presented here are 8 T cell receptor delta chains from one specimen sequenced in a study of DNA immune sequencing with unique molecular identifiers. All 8 TRDV and 4 TRDJ genes were targeted in 32-plex amplification of genomic DNA. A 12-nucleotide UMI was added during roughly 3 barcoding PCR cycles before adapter PCR. TCRdb repeated clone calling on the multiplex PCR reads with CATT. The table records approximately 850 delta-chain clones, around a quarter of them present only once. Sequenced input: gamma-delta T cells enriched from blood buffy coat, or unenriched PBMCs (not recorded which). The receptors derive from a human donor in good health.

The CDR3 loop is CALGAPCGGIRSHTDKLIF. The DNA of the CDR3 is TGTGCTCTTGGGGCTCCCTGCGGGGGGATACGTTCCCACACCGATAAACTCATCTTT. This chain links TRDV1 with TRDJ1; 10 bases fit TRDD3. The CDR3 consists of 19 residues. The V gene's germline CDR1 is TSWWSYY and CDR2 QGS. With 4 bases clipped from V and 0 bases from J, the junction kept 14 bases outside the gene matches.

This clone was recorded only once. One base separates it from a far larger clone, so it is likely a read error. The V call is TRDV2, the J call TRDJ1; 9 bases are a match to TRDD3. This CDR3 contains 19 residues. The trim removed 0 bases at V and 0 bases at J, leaving 13 bases unmatched. The germline gives CDR1 GEAIGNYY, CDR2 EKD. The CDR3 DNA sequence: TGTGCCTGTGACACCTTGTCTGTACTGGGGGAAGAGTACACCGATAAACTCATCTTT. It codes for CACDTLSVLGEEYTDKLIF.

Details on this clone: With a much larger clone just one base away, this may be a read error. V is TRDV2 and J is TRDJ4; tentative D call: TRDD2 (5 bases). V was trimmed by 0 bases and J by 1 base, leaving 41 bases between them. The CDR3 contains 24 residues. Germline V CDR1 and CDR2: GEAIGNYY, EKD. The chain's CDR3 is CACDTVSSPRRRGLESGYDRPLIF. In DNA form, the CDR3 reads TGTGCCTGTGACACCGTGTCTTCCCCCAGACGTCGGGGTCTCGAGAGCGGTTATGACAGACCCCTGATCTTT.

The rearrangement uses TRDV1 and TRDJ1, with 7 bases that match TRDD3. J gave up 2 bases and V 0 bases, and 15 bases lay outside the gene matches. The CDR3 is 19 residues long. Germline CDR1 and CDR2: TSWWSYY and QGS. DNA for the CDR3: TGTGCTCTTGGGGAACTTTGGCGAGGCGGGGGGATTAGTACCGATAAACTCATCTTT. It codes for CALGELWRGGGISTDKLIF.

This clone is large by share. The same CDR3 arises from other DNA sequences in this sample as well. V is TRDV2 and J is TRDJ1; no definite D call. The CDR3 length is 15 residues. Germline assignment: CDR1 GEAIGNYY and CDR2 EKD. V gave up 0 bases and J gave up 0 bases, with 10 bases separating them. The CDR3 bases are TGTGCCTGTGACACCGCACTGCCGTACACCGATAAACTCATCTTT. This encodes CACDTALPYTDKLIF.

For this clone: A read error is likely here: a far larger clone is one base away. The chain recombines TRDV2 with TRDJ1, with a possible D match to TRDD3 (5 bases). Germline assignment: CDR1 GEAIGNYY and CDR2 EKD. V lost 0 bases to trimming and J lost 0 bases, with 22 bases between them. The CDR3 totals 19 residues. This chain's CDR3 is CACDTLSLLVEEYTDKLIF. DNA for the CDR3: TGTGCCTGTGACACCTTGTCTTTACTGGTGGAAGAGTACACCGATAAACTCATCTTT.

As regards this clone: A far more abundant clone sits one base away, making this likely a read error. The same CDR3 also results from other DNA sequences found in this sample. The chain combines TRDV2 with TRDJ3; D might be TRDD3 (5 bases). CDR1 is GEAIGNYY, CDR2 EKD, per germline. The CDR3 is 20 residues long. CDR3 in amino acids: CACDTLGTTNGSWDTRQMFF. The CDR3 DNA reads as TGTGCCTGTGACACCTTGGGGACCACGAACGGCTCCTGGGACACACGACAGATGTTTTTC.

A note on this clone: A far bigger clonotype differs at one base, so this is likely a read error. Other DNA sequences within the sample encode an identical CDR3. The chain is built from TRDV1 and TRDJ1; the match to TRDD3 covers 12 bases. With V trimmed by 4 bases and J by 2 bases, 29 bases remained unmatched. Germline lookup yields CDR1 TSWWSYY and CDR2 QGS. The CDR3 consists of 24 residues. The CDR3 here is CALGGYLSSFTRTWGIRRTDKLIF. The DNA of the CDR3 is TGTGCTCTTGGGGGCTATCTCTCTTCCTTTACGCGTACCTGGGGGATACGGCGGACCGATAAACTCATCTTT.